This T cell receptor beta chain was recorded in a study of blood T cell repertoires in COVID-19. Study information: The United States, Italy and Spain supplied acute and convalescent COVID-19 samples.

The study assigned cohorts using participant-reported clinical history. Cohort 3 donors were reported recovered after two negative PCRs, clearance, or symptom resolution. The CDR3 loop spans 12 amino acids. Deletions cut 2 bases from V and 11 bases from J, with 12 bases between. Germline V gives CDR1 MNHNS, CDR2 SASEGT. The method was immunoSEQ multiplex PCR; TCRdb's version includes in-frame clones alone and lacks a portion of them. The sample carries around 300,000 clones, approximately 88% recorded once. The chain carries TRBV6-1 and TRBJ1-1; no reliable D call. Sequencing input: PBMCs or T cells enriched from blood (not recorded which). The sequence was collected from a woman aged 40 to 49 who had recovered from COVID-19. CDR3 amino acids: CASSERGSVAFF. Here the CDR3 DNA reads TGTGCCAGCAGTGAAAGAGGGTCGGTGGCTTTCTTT.